Listed below are T cell receptor beta chains from one sample, sequenced in a study of post-analysis software for immune sequencing data. TCRdb reanalysed the PCR reads using MiXCR and keeps one entry per CDR3 protein. This table has around 200,000 distinct CDR3 sequences, over 25% appearing once. The sequencing sample was made of blood. These receptors were obtained from a girl aged 2-17 years with multiple sclerosis. Both conserved end residues are part of each CDR3. Fields, in order: clone size, V gene, J gene, D gene, CDR3 DNA, CDR3 protein. The D gene is left open where the match is weak. Size is stated for part of the rows, as once, few or many counts, or as a class when the clone is expanded.

clone size: -
V gene: TRBV10-2
J gene: TRBJ1-1
D gene: -
CDR3 DNA: TGCGCCAGCAGTTCTTGGGGAGGGATGAACACTGAAGCTTTCTTT
CDR3 protein: CASSSWGGMNTEAFF

clone size: -
V gene: TRBV20-1
J gene: TRBJ2-1
D gene: -
CDR3 DNA: TGCAGTGCGCCACCTTACTCCTACAATGAGCAGTTCTTC
CDR3 protein: CSAPPYSYNEQFF

clone size: -
V gene: TRBV7-9
J gene: TRBJ1-1
D gene: -
CDR3 DNA: TGTGCCAGCAGCTTAGACGGGGGACCGAACACTGAAGCTTTCTTT
CDR3 protein: CASSLDGGPNTEAFF

clone size: many
V gene: TRBV5-1
J gene: TRBJ2-3
D gene: TRBD2
CDR3 DNA: TGCGCCAGCAGCTTGGATTCTAGCGGGGTCACGCATACGCAGTATTTT
CDR3 protein: CASSLDSSGVTHTQYF

clone size: many
V gene: TRBV12-3/TRBV12-4
J gene: TRBJ2-1
D gene: -
CDR3 DNA: TGTGCCAGCAGGCCGACCCCTGGCCTTTTTGGCTCCTACAATGAGCAGTTCTTC
CDR3 protein: CASRPTPGLFGSYNEQFF

clone size: many
V gene: TRBV5-5
J gene: TRBJ2-7
D gene: -
CDR3 DNA: TGTGCCAGCAGCTTTCTATCCAGCGGAGGAGGCGAGCAGTACTTC
CDR3 protein: CASSFLSSGGGEQYF

clone size: -
V gene: TRBV20-1
J gene: TRBJ1-5
D gene: -
CDR3 DNA: TGCAGTGCTATCGCTTTGGGTCAGCCCCAGCATTTT
CDR3 protein: CSAIALGQPQHF

clone size: many
V gene: TRBV7-3
J gene: TRBJ2-3
D gene: -
CDR3 DNA: TGTGCCAGCAGCCTACGACGGAGCACAGATACGCAGTATTTT
CDR3 protein: CASSLRRSTDTQYF

clone size: many
V gene: TRBV5-1
J gene: TRBJ2-1
D gene: TRBD2
CDR3 DNA: TGCGCCAGCAGCTTGCCTAGCGGGGGAGGGAGCTCCTACAATGAGCAGTTCTTC
CDR3 protein: CASSLPSGGGSSYNEQFF

clone size: many
V gene: TRBV15
J gene: TRBJ2-4
D gene: -
CDR3 DNA: TGTGCCACCAGCAGAAAAACTCGGGACATTTTAGCCAAAAACATTCAGTACTTC
CDR3 protein: CATSRKTRDILAKNIQYF

clone size: -
V gene: TRBV11-2
J gene: TRBJ2-3
D gene: TRBD2
CDR3 DNA: TGTGCCAGCAGCATCCTAGCGGGAGCGTCAGATACGCAGTATTTT
CDR3 protein: CASSILAGASDTQYF

clone size: -
V gene: TRBV5-6
J gene: TRBJ1-1
D gene: TRBD1
CDR3 DNA: TGTGCCAGCAGGTTTTGGCAGAGGGCAGGGGGCGAGACTTTCTTT
CDR3 protein: CASRFWQRAGGETFF

clone size: few
V gene: TRBV20-1
J gene: TRBJ2-7
D gene: TRBD1
CDR3 DNA: TGCAGTGCGCCATCCATGGGACAGGGGGTCTACGAGCAGTACTTC
CDR3 protein: CSAPSMGQGVYEQYF